The 19 T cell receptor beta chains below all came from one sample that was sequenced in a study of blood T cells in healthy people across ages. It was with a sample-barcoded 5' primer and a J-beta primer mix that a second PCR of roughly 7 to 12 cycles was run. MiXCR, applied by TCRdb to the 5' RACE reads, yields one record per CDR3 protein. The data hold about 970,000 distinct CDR3 sequences, with 51% observed a single time. Source material: blood. Receptors originate from a woman aged 55-69 years in good health.

V gene TRBV28 combines with J gene TRBJ2-7; 7 bases are shared with TRBD1. The CDR3 runs to 15 residues. Losses at the gene ends were 5 bases for V and 2 bases for J; bases not matched to a gene: 9. Germline CDR1 MDHEN, CDR2 SYDVKM. In DNA, the CDR3 is TGTGCCAGCAGTGCCCCCAGGGGGATGGCCTACGAGCAGTACTTC. This codes for CASSAPRGMAYEQYF.

This chain uses TRBV11-1 with TRBJ2-7, with D possibly being TRBD1 or TRBD2 (5 bases each). V shed 5 bases and J shed 3 bases, with 14 bases lying between them. Germline V gene lookup returns CDR1 SGHAT and CDR2 FQDESV (reference sequence). The CDR3 is made up of 14 amino acids. The CDR3 region has the DNA TGTGCCAGCAGCGAGGGGTCCTGGGGCTACGAGCAGTACTTC. It is translated as CASSEGSWGYEQYF.

This clonotype occurred a few times. The V call is TRBV28, the J call TRBJ2-5; TRBD1 matches 9 bases. The junction had 6 bases not matched to a gene; V was cut back by 5 bases and J by 5 bases. The length of the CDR3 is 14 residues. The germline V gene encodes CDR1 MDHEN and CDR2 SYDVKM. The CDR3 here is CASSKDRGWETQYF. The CDR3 coding sequence is TGTGCCAGCAGTAAGGACAGGGGATGGGAGACCCAGTACTTC.

The J gene is TRBJ2-7, the V gene TRBV5-1, with D perhaps matching TRBD1 or TRBD2 (5 bases each). V lost 2 bases, J lost 3 bases, and 15 bases lay in between. Germline V gives CDR1 SGHRS, CDR2 YFSETQ. This CDR3 is 15 amino acids long. Here the CDR3 reads CASSLSAGTLYEQYF. The CDR3 nucleotides are TGCGCCAGCAGCTTAAGTGCCGGGACCCTCTACGAGCAGTACTTC.

The rearrangement links TRBV7-7 to TRBJ2-4, with D possibly matching TRBD1 (5 bases). The CDR3 is 16 residues long. V lost 3 bases to trimming and J lost 6 bases, with 18 bases between them. The germline gives CDR1 SSHAT, CDR2 FNYEAQ (reference sequence). The CDR3 is CASSLGRSDQGNIQYF. In nucleotides, the CDR3 is TGTGCCAGCAGCTTGGGGCGGAGCGACCAGGGAAACATTCAGTACTTC.

The rearrangement links TRBV7-2 to TRBJ1-4, with TRBD1 identical over 8 bases. The length of the CDR3 is 15 residues. The V segment lost 5 bases and the J segment 5 bases; nucleotides outside the gene matches: 7. CDR1 is SGHTA, CDR2 FQGNSA, per germline. The CDR3 DNA is TGTGCCAGCAGCCCCGGGGACAGGAGGAATGAAAAACTGTTTTTT. It encodes CASSPGDRRNEKLFF.

This chain links TRBV6-5 with TRBJ1-6; 7 bases fit TRBD1. V lost 5 bases and J lost 10; bases outside the gene matches: 11. This CDR3 is built from 15 residues. Per the germline V gene, CDR1 is MNHEY and CDR2 is SVGAGI. The chain's CDR3 is CASSTDRALESPLHF. In DNA form, the CDR3 reads TGTGCCAGCAGTACAGACAGGGCTTTGGAATCACCCCTCCACTTT.

The rearrangement joins TRBV15 to TRBJ1-4; D remains unclear. V was trimmed by 3 bases and J by 0 bases, leaving 14 bases between them. There are 17 residues in the CDR3. CDR1 is LNHNV and CDR2 is YYDKDF in the germline V gene (reference sequence). The CDR3 sequence is CATSSMPPRATNEKLFF. CDR3 sequence (DNA): TGTGCCACCAGCAGTATGCCCCCTCGGGCAACTAATGAAAAACTGTTTTTT.

The rearrangement uses TRBV7-8 and TRBJ2-1; 10 bases align to TRBD2. The germline gives CDR1 SGHVS, CDR2 FQNEAQ. The CDR3 has 14 residues. Losses at the gene ends were 5 bases for V and 6 bases for J; bases not matched to a gene: 4. The CDR3 nucleotides read TGTGCCAGCAGCACTAGCGGGATACCCAATGAGCAGTTCTTC. This gives the protein CASSTSGIPNEQFF.

This clonotype was picked up a small number of times. This chain connects TRBV7-2 to TRBJ2-1; D remains ambiguous. The CDR3 totals 14 residues. CDR1 and CDR2 (germline): SGHTA, FQGNSA. The V end lost 4 bases, the J end lost 9 bases, and 16 bases lay between the germline ends. The CDR3 DNA is TGTGCCAGCAGCTCCCTCTCGGTTTTAGGTGAGCAGTTCTTC. It specifies CASSSLSVLGEQFF.

The chain employs TRBV7-9 and TRBJ2-1; D may match TRBD1 or TRBD2 (5 bases each). V shed 5 bases and J shed 1 base, with 21 bases lying between them. Germline V CDR1 and CDR2: SEHNR, FQNEAQ (reference sequence). This CDR3 contains 18 residues. CDR3 loop: CASSPARGRLLSYNEQFF. The CDR3, as DNA: TGTGCCAGCAGCCCAGCGAGGGGAAGGCTTCTTTCCTACAATGAGCAGTTCTTC.

The J gene is TRBJ2-5, the V gene TRBV12-3 or TRBV12-4; 8 bases match TRBD1. The CDR3 consists of 15 residues. V lost 5 bases, J lost 3 bases, and 8 bases stayed unmatched. The DNA for the CDR3 is TGTGCCAGCAGTCTCCAGGGGGCGACAGAAGAGACCCAGTACTTC. Encoded protein: CASSLQGATEETQYF.

V gene TRBV2 combines with J gene TRBJ2-2; 10 bases are shared with TRBD2. The CDR3 extends over 17 amino acids. Germline CDR1 and CDR2: SNHLY and FYNNEI. Trimming took 5 bases from V and 7 from J; bases not matched to a gene: 13. CDR3 coding DNA: TGTGCCAGCAGTAGTCGGCGAGCGGGAGGGGTGGACGGGGAGCTGTTTTTT. This sequence encodes CASSSRRAGGVDGELFF.

The V call is TRBV20-1, the J call TRBJ2-1; 10 bases match TRBD2. Trimming at V came to 5 bases and at J to 8 bases, leaving 12 bases not matched to a gene. Germline CDR1 is DFQATT and CDR2 is SNEGSKA (reference sequence). This CDR3 has 15 residues. CDR3 sequence reads: CSACNPAGGGDEQFF. The DNA for the CDR3 is TGCAGTGCTTGTAACCCAGCGGGAGGGGGGGATGAGCAGTTCTTC.

The rearrangement uses TRBV6-6 and TRBJ2-7; the match to TRBD2 covers 12 bases. V dropped 11 bases and J dropped 4; count of bases not matched to a gene: 12. CDR1 and CDR2 from the germline V gene are MNHNY and SVGAGI (reference sequence). The CDR3 covers 15 residues. The chain's CDR3 is CACGQGLAGSYEQYF. The CDR3, as DNA: TGTGCCTGCGGACAAGGACTAGCGGGATCATACGAGCAGTACTTC.

The CDR3 DNA is TGTGCCACCGGGGACGGTTCTAGCACAGATACGCAGTATTTT. Translating gives CATGDGSSTDTQYF. The rearrangement uses TRBV15 and TRBJ2-3, with D perhaps matching TRBD1 or TRBD2 (5 bases each). This CDR3 spans 14 amino acids. The V and J ends lost 8 bases and 0 bases respectively, with 12 bases between them. From germline, CDR1 is LNHNV and CDR2 YYDKDF (reference sequence).

This clonotype showed up just a few times. This chain links TRBV4-2 with TRBJ2-7; 7 bases fit TRBD2. The CDR3 is 16 residues long. V was clipped by 0 bases and J by 4 bases; unmatched bases: 9. In germline, CDR1 is LGHNA, CDR2 YNFKEQ. CDR3 residues: CASSQDLASGYYEQYF. CDR3 in DNA: TGTGCCAGCAGCCAAGACTTGGCTAGCGGATATTACGAGCAGTACTTC.

The genes are TRBV27 and TRBJ2-3; D is perhaps TRBD2 (7 bases). CDR3 length: 19 amino acids. Germline V gene sequence: CDR1 MNHEY, CDR2 SMNVEV (reference sequence). V was cut by 2 bases and J by 2 bases, with 23 bases left in between. The CDR3 DNA sequence: TGTGCCAGCAGTTTACTCCCGGGACTAACAGGGAGGGTCACAGATACGCAGTATTTT. Its protein is CASSLLPGLTGRVTDTQYF.

The chain combines TRBV6-6 with TRBJ2-7; 8 bases line up with TRBD1. Germline CDR1 reads MNHNY; CDR2 reads SVGAGI (reference sequence). The CDR3 loop spans 14 amino acids. Trimming took 2 bases from V and 2 from J; bases not matched to a gene: 2. The CDR3 region has the DNA TGTGCCAGCAGTTACAAGACAGGGGCCTACGAGCAGTACTTC. Residues: CASSYKTGAYEQYF.